Detailed here is one TCR beta chain. Its target is unknown. This sample was taken from a study of Ad26.COV2.S vaccination and SARS-CoV-2 variants. Study context: Once, or twice with 56 days between doses, Ad26.COV2.S was given intramuscularly.

Indicated treatment: roughly 19 received Ad26.COV2.S at low or high dose, single or two shots; a few received placebo; per-sample allocation not given. Samples were taken on day 63 after the first vaccine or placebo injection. Spike of the Wuhan-strain SARS-CoV-2 was expressed by an Ad26 vector, which formed the vaccine. Libraries were prepared by immunoSEQ multiplex PCR; TCRdb keeps only in-frame clonotypes and omits some of them. The sample consists of a few hundred thousand clones, approximately 92% of them appearing once. V was shortened by 0 bases and J by 3 bases, with 11 bases between the two germline ends. CDR1 is LGHNA, CDR2 YSLEER, per germline. The CDR3 runs 15 residues. Study-wide findings and caveats: It is possible that the TCR breadth and depth analyses underestimated the total T cell responses.

J is TRBJ1-2 and V is TRBV4-3; D is undetermined. The sequence was collected from a person between 18 and 59 years old who received the Ad26.COV2.S COVID-19 vaccine or a placebo. The sequences come from peripheral blood, collected in a trial of Ad26.COV2.S vaccine versus placebo. CDR3 coding DNA: TGCGCCAGCAGCCAAGATCGGGTCAGCGACTATGGCTACACCTTC. Amino acid sequence: CASSQDRVSDYGYTF.